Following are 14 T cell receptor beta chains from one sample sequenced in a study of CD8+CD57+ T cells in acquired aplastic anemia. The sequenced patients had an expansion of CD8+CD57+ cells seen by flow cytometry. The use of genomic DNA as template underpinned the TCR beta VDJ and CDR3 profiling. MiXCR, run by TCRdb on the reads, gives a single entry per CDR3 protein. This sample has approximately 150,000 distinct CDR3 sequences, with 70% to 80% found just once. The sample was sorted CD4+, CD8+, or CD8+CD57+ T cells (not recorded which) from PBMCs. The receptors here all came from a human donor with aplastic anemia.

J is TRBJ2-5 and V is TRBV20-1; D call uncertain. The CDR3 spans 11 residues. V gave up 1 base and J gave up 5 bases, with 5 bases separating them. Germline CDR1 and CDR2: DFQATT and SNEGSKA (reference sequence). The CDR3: CSARVRETQYF. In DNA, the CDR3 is TGCAGTGCTAGAGTCAGGGAGACCCAGTACTTC.

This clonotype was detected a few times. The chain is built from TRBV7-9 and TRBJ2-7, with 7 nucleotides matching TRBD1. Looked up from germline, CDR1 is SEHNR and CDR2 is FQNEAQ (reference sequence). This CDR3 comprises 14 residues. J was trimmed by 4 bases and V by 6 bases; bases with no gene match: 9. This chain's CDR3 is CASRTTGTGYEQYF. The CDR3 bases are TGTGCCAGCAGGACGACAGGGACGGGGTACGAGCAGTACTTC.

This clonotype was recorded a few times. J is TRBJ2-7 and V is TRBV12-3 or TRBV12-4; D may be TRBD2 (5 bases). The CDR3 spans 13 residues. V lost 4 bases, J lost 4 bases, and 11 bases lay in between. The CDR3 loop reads CASSYWEWYEQYF. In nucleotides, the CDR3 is TGTGCCAGCAGTTATTGGGAGTGGTACGAGCAGTACTTC.

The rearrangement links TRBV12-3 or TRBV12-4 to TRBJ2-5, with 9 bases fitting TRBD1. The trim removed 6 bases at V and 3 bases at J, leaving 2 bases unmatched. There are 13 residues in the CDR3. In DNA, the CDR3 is TGTGCCAGCAGCAGGGACAGGGAAGAGACCCAGTACTTC. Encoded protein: CASSRDREETQYF.

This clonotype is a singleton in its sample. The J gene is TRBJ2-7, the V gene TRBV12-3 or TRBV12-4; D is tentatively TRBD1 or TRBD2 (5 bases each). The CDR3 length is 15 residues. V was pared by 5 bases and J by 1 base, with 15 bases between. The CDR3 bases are TGTGCCAGCAGTCCGACAAGGGACGCATCCTACGAGCAGTACTTC. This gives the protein CASSPTRDASYEQYF.

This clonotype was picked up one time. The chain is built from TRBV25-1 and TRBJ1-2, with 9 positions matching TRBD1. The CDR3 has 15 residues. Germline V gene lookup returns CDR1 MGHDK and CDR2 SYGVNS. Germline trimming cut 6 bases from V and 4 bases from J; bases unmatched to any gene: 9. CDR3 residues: CASRGQGDKGYGYTF. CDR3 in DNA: TGTGCCAGCAGGGGACAGGGAGATAAAGGCTATGGCTACACCTTC.

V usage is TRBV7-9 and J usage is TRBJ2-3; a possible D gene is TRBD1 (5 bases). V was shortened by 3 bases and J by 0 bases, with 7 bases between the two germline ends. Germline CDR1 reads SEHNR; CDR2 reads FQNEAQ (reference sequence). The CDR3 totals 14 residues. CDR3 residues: CASSFRVSTDTQYF. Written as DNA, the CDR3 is TGTGCCAGCAGCTTCAGGGTTAGCACAGATACGCAGTATTTT.

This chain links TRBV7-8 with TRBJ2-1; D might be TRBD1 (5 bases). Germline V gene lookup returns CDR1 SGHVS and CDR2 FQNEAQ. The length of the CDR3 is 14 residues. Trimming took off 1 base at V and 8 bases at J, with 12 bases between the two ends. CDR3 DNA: TGTGCCAGCAGCTTAGGGTCACAGGTCTATGAGCAGTTCTTC. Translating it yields CASSLGSQVYEQFF.

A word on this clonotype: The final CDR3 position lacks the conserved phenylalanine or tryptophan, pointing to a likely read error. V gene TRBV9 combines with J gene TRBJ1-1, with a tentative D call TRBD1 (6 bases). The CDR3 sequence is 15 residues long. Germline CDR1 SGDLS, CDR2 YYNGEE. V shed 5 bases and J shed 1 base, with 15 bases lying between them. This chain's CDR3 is CASSEDRMTNTEAFL. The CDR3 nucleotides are TGTGCCAGCAGTGAGGACAGAATGACGAACACTGAAGCTTTCCTT.

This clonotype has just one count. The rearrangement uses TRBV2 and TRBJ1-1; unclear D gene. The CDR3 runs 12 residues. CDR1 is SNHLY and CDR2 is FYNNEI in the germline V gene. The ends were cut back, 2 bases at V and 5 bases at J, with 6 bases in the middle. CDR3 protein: CASSEFVTEAFF. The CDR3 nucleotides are TGTGCCAGCAGTGAATTTGTAACTGAAGCTTTCTTT. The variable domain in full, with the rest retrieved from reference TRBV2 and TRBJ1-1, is EPEVTQTPSHQVTQMGQEVILRCVPISNHLYFYWYRQILGQKVEFLVSFYNNEISEKSEIFDDQFSVERPDGSNFTLKIRSTKLEDSAMYFCASSEFVTEAFFGQGTRLTVV.

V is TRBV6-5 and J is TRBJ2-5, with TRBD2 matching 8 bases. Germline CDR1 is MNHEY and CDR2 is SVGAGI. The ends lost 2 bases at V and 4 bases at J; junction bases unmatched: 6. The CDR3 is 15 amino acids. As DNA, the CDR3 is TGTGCCAGCAGTTACGCGGGACTAGAGTCAGAGACCCAGTACTTC. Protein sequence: CASSYAGLESETQYF.

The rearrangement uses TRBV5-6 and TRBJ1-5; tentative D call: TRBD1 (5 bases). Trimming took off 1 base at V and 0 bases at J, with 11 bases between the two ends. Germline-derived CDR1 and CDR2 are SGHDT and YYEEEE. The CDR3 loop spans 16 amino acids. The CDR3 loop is CASSLFRDYSNQPQHF. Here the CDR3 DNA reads TGTGCCAGCAGCTTGTTCAGGGACTATAGCAATCAGCCCCAGCATTTT.

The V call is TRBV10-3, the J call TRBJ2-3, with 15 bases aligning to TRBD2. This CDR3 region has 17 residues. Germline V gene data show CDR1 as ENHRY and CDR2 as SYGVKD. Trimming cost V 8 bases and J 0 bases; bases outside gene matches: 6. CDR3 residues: CAISGLAGGTSTDTQYF. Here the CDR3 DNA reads TGTGCCATCTCGGGACTAGCGGGGGGCACTAGCACAGATACGCAGTATTTT.

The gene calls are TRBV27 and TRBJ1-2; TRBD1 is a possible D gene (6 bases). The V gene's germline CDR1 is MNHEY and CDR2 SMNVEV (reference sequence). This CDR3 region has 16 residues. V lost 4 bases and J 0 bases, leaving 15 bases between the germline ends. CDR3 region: CASSSPRTEANYGYTF. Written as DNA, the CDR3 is TGTGCCAGCAGTTCCCCTAGGACAGAAGCTAACTATGGCTACACCTTC.